This TCR beta chain was sequenced during a study of identical twins. CDR3 size: 13 residues. CDR1 and CDR2 (germline): SGHNT, YYREEE (reference sequence). Trimming stripped 4 bases from V and 5 bases from J, with 10 bases between. No donor was unhealthy or non-Caucasian. Turning to this clonotype: Antigen unknown.

Via MiXCR, TCRdb re-called the 5' RACE reads, giving one row per CDR3 protein. The table has around 200,000 distinct CDR3 sequences, roughly a tenth seen once; the top ten hold over 4.5%. Points from the study as a whole: The abundant beta clonotypes from cord blood had fewer insertions, and memory repertoires had none of this. Excess low generation probability was seen in twin-shared out-of-frame alpha sequences.

This clonotype was sampled from a young woman in good health. The sequenced sample consisted of memory (CD45RO+) T cells sorted from blood. J is TRBJ2-1 and V is TRBV5-4; D is perhaps TRBD1 (5 bases). CDR3 sequence: CASSQGQNNEQFF. The CDR3 DNA sequence: TGTGCCAGCAGCCAAGGACAAAACAATGAGCAGTTCTTC.